One sample yielded the 5 T cell receptor beta chains listed below, sequenced in a study of Graves' ophthalmopathy and Graves' hyperthyroidism (dated by TCRdb to between 2018 and 2020). The run used an Illumina HiSeq 2000. For repertoire sequencing, TCR beta CDR3 regions were amplified from RNA transcripts. The first round was an RT-PCR using HTBI primers with the Qiagen OneStep RT-PCR kit, and this first round was followed by a second-round multiplex PCR, then size selection and purification. The public reads were reanalyzed by TCRdb: fastp trimming at Q25, MiXCR alignment, in-frame beta chains only. Rows with a matching CDR3 protein are joined into one entry that keeps the most common DNA and genes. This sample holds 900,000 to 1,200,000 distinct CDR3 sequences; 35% to 40% were observed only once. The top ten clonotypes cover 8.5% to 14% of the sample. Sequenced input: peripheral blood or thyroid tissue (not recorded which). These receptors were collected from an adult man with Graves' hyperthyroidism.

V and J are TRBV5-5 and TRBJ2-7; D may match TRBD1 or TRBD2 (6 bases each). The V gene's germline CDR1 is SGHKS and CDR2 YYEKEE (reference sequence). The CDR3 length is 15 residues. Trimming shortened V by 0 bases and J by 0 bases, and 10 bases separated the two germline ends. CDR3 region: CASSLAGGLSYEQYF. Written as DNA, the CDR3 is TGTGCCAGCAGCTTGGCCGGGGGCCTCTCCTACGAGCAGTACTTC.

The chain has TRBV7-2 and TRBJ1-2; D remains ambiguous. V lost 8 bases to trimming and J lost 3 bases, with 28 bases between them. This CDR3 contains 18 residues. Germline V CDR1 and CDR2: SGHTA, FQGNSA. The DNA for the CDR3 is TGTGCCAGCTCGCCGACCGCCCACCCGTTGGGCCATTACTATGGCTACACCTTC. Protein: CASSPTAHPLGHYYGYTF.

Worth noting for this clonotype: A junction end diverges from the germline sequence, so it may reflect a read error. The V gene is TRBV11-2, the J gene TRBJ1-4; D perhaps matches TRBD1 (6 bases). This CDR3 has 16 residues. The germline V gene encodes CDR1 SGHAT and CDR2 FQNNGV. The CDR3 reads CASSQGGAATNEKLFF. The CDR3 bases are TGCGCCAGCAGCCAAGGGGGGGCCGCAACTAATGAAAAACTGTTTTTT.

This clonotype was counted many times. The gene calls are TRBV12-3 or TRBV12-4 and TRBJ1-6; 9 bases line up with TRBD1. The CDR3 consists of 14 residues. Trimming removed 2 bases from V and 9 bases from J; junction bases left unmatched: 2. This chain's CDR3 is CASSLRTGASPLHF. The DNA of the CDR3 is TGTGCCAGCAGTTTAAGGACAGGGGCTTCACCCCTCCACTTT.

The gene calls are TRBV6-1 and TRBJ2-7; D might be TRBD1 (6 bases). This CDR3 region has 13 residues. Trimming shortened V by 10 bases and J by 4 bases, and 17 bases separated the two germline ends. CDR1 and CDR2 from the germline V gene are MNHNS and SASEGT. The CDR3 spells CATSLGAVYEQYF. The CDR3 DNA is TGTGCCACCTCCCTGGGGGCGGTATACGAGCAGTACTTC.